What follows is one T cell receptor (beta chain) and its context. Its target is unknown. This sample is part of a study of blood T cells in healthy people across ages. Whole-study results and caveats: Getting older went along with TCR beta diversity per million T cells dropping roughly linearly.

Trimming pared 3 bases from V and 4 bases from J, leaving 14 bases between. Germline CDR1 and CDR2: KGHSH and LQKENI. CDR3 size: 15 residues. Primed by a sample-barcoded 5' primer and a J-beta primer mix, a second PCR proceeded for about 7 to 12 cycles. TCRdb recomputed calls from the 5' RACE reads with MiXCR, one row per CDR3 protein. Of 1.4 million to 1.5 million distinct CDR3 sequences listed, approximately 40% are singletons. The V and J genes are TRBV18 and TRBJ2-3; no reliable D call. The sample consisted of blood. The TCR originated in a woman younger than 35 in good health. The CDR3 here is CASSPSILAADTQYF. In DNA, the CDR3 is TGTGCCAGCTCACCCAGCATTTTAGCAGCAGATACGCAGTATTTT.